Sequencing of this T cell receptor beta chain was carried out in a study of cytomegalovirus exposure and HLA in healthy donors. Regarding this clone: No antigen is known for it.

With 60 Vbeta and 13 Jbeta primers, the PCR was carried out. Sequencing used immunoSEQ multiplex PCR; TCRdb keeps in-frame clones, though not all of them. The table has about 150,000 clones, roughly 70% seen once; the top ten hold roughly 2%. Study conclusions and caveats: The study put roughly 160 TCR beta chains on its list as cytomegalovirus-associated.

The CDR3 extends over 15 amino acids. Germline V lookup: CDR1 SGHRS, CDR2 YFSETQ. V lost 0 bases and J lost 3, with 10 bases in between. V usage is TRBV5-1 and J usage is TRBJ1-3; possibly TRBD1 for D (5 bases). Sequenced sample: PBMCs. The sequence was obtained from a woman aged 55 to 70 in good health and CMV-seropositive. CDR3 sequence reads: CASSLEGARGNTIYF. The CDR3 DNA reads TGCGCCAGCAGCTTGGAAGGGGCGCGTGGAAACACCATATATTTT.